The 28 T cell receptor beta chains listed next were all sequenced from one sample in a study of persistence of HIV-infected CD4 T cells. Which antigens these TCRs recognize remains unknown. This was the immunoSEQ version 4 assay in survey mode. Assay used: immunoSEQ multiplex PCR; TCRdb lists only in-frame clones, some missing. Among tens of thousands of clones, more than 70% were seen once, and the ten largest hold approximately 1.7%. An overlapping HIV-1 Gag peptide pool stimulated these cells at 1 ug/peptide/mL. CD40L-negative CD69-negative CD45RO-high memory CD4+ T cells were sorted as populations depleted of antigen-responding cells. Sample: CD4+ T cells sorted from PBMCs after roughly 17-hour stimulation, taken from a patient who received antiretroviral therapy. The receptors shown here come from an adult man with HIV who was CMV-seropositive.

The chain is built from TRBV28 and TRBJ2-3; D is ambiguous. The CDR3 has 15 residues. The V gene's germline CDR1 is MDHEN and CDR2 SYDVKM. The germline V and J ends were trimmed by 7 bases and 0 bases, with 14 bases remaining between them. Here the CDR3 DNA reads TGTGCCAGCAAGTCAAGGCGGATTAGCACAGATACGCAGTATTTT. This codes for CASKSRRISTDTQYF.

The chain links TRBV2 to TRBJ1-5, with D unresolved. The length of the CDR3 is 14 residues. CDR1 SNHLY and CDR2 FYNNEI come from the germline V gene. V lost 2 bases, J lost 3 bases, and 8 bases lay in between. The CDR3 bases are TGTGCCAGCAGTGAAATGCAGTTCAATCAGCCCCAGCATTTT. Its translation: CASSEMQFNQPQHF.

The V call is TRBV7-6, the J call TRBJ2-1; 12 bases map to TRBD2. CDR1 and CDR2 (germline): SGHVS, FNYEAQ. The ends lost 5 bases at V and 4 bases at J; junction bases unmatched: 12. The CDR3 loop spans 18 amino acids. The CDR3 region is CASSATSGGPGPYNEQFF. CDR3 DNA: TGTGCCAGCAGCGCTACTAGCGGGGGGCCTGGACCTTACAATGAGCAGTTCTTC.

The chain employs TRBV30 and TRBJ1-6; possible D gene TRBD1, 6 bases. Germline-derived CDR1 and CDR2 are GTSNPN and SVGIG (reference sequence). Trimming pared 5 bases from V and 8 bases from J, leaving 16 bases between. The CDR3 loop spans 14 amino acids. For the CDR3, the DNA is TGTGCCTGGGGTTTAGGGGGGAGAGATTCACCCCTCCACTTT. Translation gives CAWGLGGRDSPLHF.

The genes are TRBV7-2 and TRBJ1-6; the D gene is possibly TRBD1 (6 bases). The germline CDR1 and CDR2 sequences are SGHTA and FQGNSA. The CDR3 is 15 residues long. Trimming pared 5 bases from V and 7 bases from J, leaving 15 bases between. CDR3 protein: CASSERYRANSPLHF. CDR3 in DNA: TGTGCCAGCAGCGAAAGATACAGGGCGAATTCACCCCTCCACTTT. Complete variable domain (other parts from reference TRBV7-2 and TRBJ1-6): GAGVSQSPSNKVTEKGKDVELRCDPISGHTALYWYRQSLGQGLEFLIYFQGNSAPDKSGLPSDRFSAERTGGSVSTLTIQRTQQEDSAVYLCASSERYRANSPLHFGNGTRLTVT.

The J gene is TRBJ1-1, the V gene TRBV5-1; no reliable D call. V was clipped by 2 bases and J by 3 bases, with 8 bases between them. Germline V gene sequence: CDR1 SGHRS, CDR2 YFSETQ. The CDR3 contains 13 residues. CDR3 bases: TGCGCCAGCAGCTTAAAGGGAGACACTGAAGCTTTCTTT. Translation: CASSLKGDTEAFF. Full variable domain (outside the CDR3, taken from reference TRBV5-1 and TRBJ1-1): KAGVTQTPRYLIKTRGQQVTLSCSPISGHRSVSWYQQTPGQGLQFLFEYFSETQRNKGNFPGRFSGRQFSNSRSEMNVSTLELGDSALYLCASSLKGDTEAFFGQGTRLTVV.

The table lists this clone with a few counts. The chain carries TRBV10-1 and TRBJ1-5; D call uncertain. Germline loops: CDR1 WNHNN, CDR2 SYGVQD (reference sequence). V lost 9 bases and J 0 bases, leaving 6 bases between the germline ends. This CDR3 is built from 12 residues. CDR3 protein: CASSNSNQPQHF. The DNA of the CDR3 is TGCGCCAGTAGTAATAGCAATCAGCCCCAGCATTTT.

V and J are TRBV7-2 and TRBJ2-1, with D maybe TRBD1 (9 bases). The CDR3 runs 14 residues. V dropped 6 bases and J dropped 7 bases, with 16 bases sitting between them. Per the germline V gene, CDR1 is SGHTA and CDR2 is FQGNSA. The CDR3 sequence is CASSSGTGQNEQFF. The CDR3 coding sequence is TGTGCCAGCAGTAGCGGGACAGGGCAGAATGAGCAGTTCTTC.

The V gene is TRBV3-1 (or the pseudogene TRBV3-2), the J gene TRBJ2-6, with unresolved D. Germline CDR1 and CDR2: LGHDT and YNNKEL (reference sequence). CDR3 length: 14 residues. The V end was cut by 2 bases, the J end by 1 base, with 3 bases between. CDR3 DNA sequence: TGTGCCAGCAGCCAACCATCTGGGGCCAACGTCCTGACTTTC. It translates to CASSQPSGANVLTF.

The CDR3 nucleotides read TGTGCCAGCAGTTACGGTCAGTCCAACACGCAGTATTTT. The encoded protein is CASSYGQSNTQYF. The rearrangement links TRBV6-6 to TRBJ2-3; D is uncertain. The V end lost 2 bases, the J end lost 9 bases, and 12 bases lay between the germline ends. Germline V CDR1 and CDR2: MNHNY, SVGAGI (reference sequence). The CDR3 is 13 residues long.

This chain uses TRBV6-5 with TRBJ1-1; no firm D call. CDR1 is MNHEY, CDR2 SVGAGI, per germline. The CDR3 consists of 11 residues. V was cut by 9 bases and J by 3 bases, with 8 bases left in between. The CDR3 protein is CASWGYTEAFF. CDR3 nucleotide sequence: TGTGCCAGTTGGGGTTACACTGAAGCTTTCTTT.

The chain recombines TRBV6-5 with TRBJ2-7; no clear D. V shed 6 bases and J shed 4 bases, with 13 bases lying between them. The CDR3 runs 13 residues. Germline CDR1 and CDR2: MNHEY and SVGAGI. Here the CDR3 reads CASRPGRTYEQYF. The CDR3 nucleotides read TGTGCCAGCAGGCCGGGTAGAACGTACGAGCAGTACTTC.

V gene TRBV13 combines with J gene TRBJ2-4; no definite D call. Trimming left V 5 bases short and J 1 base short, with 15 bases between. From germline, CDR1 is PRHDT and CDR2 FYEKMQ (reference sequence). This CDR3 is built from 16 residues. The DNA for the CDR3 is TGTGCCAGCAGCCCTCGAAATAGTGGGGCCAAAAACATTCAGTACTTC. It encodes CASSPRNSGAKNIQYF.

This rearrangement joins TRBV6-5 to TRBJ2-4, with 9 bases matching TRBD1. CDR1 is MNHEY and CDR2 is SVGAGI in the germline V gene. The CDR3 totals 14 residues. V lost 7 bases and J lost 8; bases outside the gene matches: 9. This CDR3 is CASKLQGAGDIQYF. CDR3 DNA: TGTGCCAGCAAGCTACAGGGGGCCGGGGACATTCAGTACTTC.

The chain links TRBV28 to TRBJ1-4; 7 bases line up with TRBD1. The J segment lost 12 bases and the V segment lost 5 bases, leaving 6 bases of the junction unmatched. The CDR3 length is 12 residues. Germline CDR1 is MDHEN and CDR2 is SYDVKM. The CDR3 reads CASSTGERELFF. The CDR3 DNA sequence: TGTGCCAGCAGTACAGGGGAGAGGGAACTGTTTTTT.

The V and J genes are TRBV15 and TRBJ1-1; D might be TRBD1 (6 bases). This CDR3 comprises 14 residues. Trimming cost V 4 bases and J 1 base, with 10 bases left between them. Germline CDR1 reads LNHNV; CDR2 reads YYDKDF (reference sequence). The CDR3 here is CATSKGQWNTEAFF. The CDR3 DNA is TGTGCCACCAGCAAAGGACAGTGGAACACTGAAGCTTTCTTT.

The chain employs TRBV5-1 and TRBJ1-1; D gene ambiguous. The germline V gene encodes CDR1 SGHRS and CDR2 YFSETQ. V was trimmed by 1 base and J by 1 base, leaving 8 bases between them. The CDR3 totals 14 residues. This CDR3 is CASSLLTGNTEAFF. DNA for the CDR3: TGCGCCAGCAGCTTGTTGACGGGGAACACTGAAGCTTTCTTT.

The chain has TRBV3-1 (or the pseudogene TRBV3-2) and TRBJ2-7; 7 bases map to TRBD1. The length of the CDR3 is 14 residues. Germline CDR1 LGHDT, CDR2 YNNKEL (reference sequence). J lost 2 bases, V lost 3 bases, and 4 bases had no gene match. The CDR3 sequence: CASSQQGDTYEQYF. In DNA, the CDR3 is TGTGCCAGCAGCCAGCAGGGGGACACCTACGAGCAGTACTTC.

The chain employs TRBV25-1 and TRBJ2-7; no clear D. This CDR3 has 13 residues. Germline V CDR1 and CDR2: MGHDK, SYGVNS. Between the trimmed V and J ends, which lost 1 base and 5 bases, there was a span of 9 bases. CDR3 sequence reads: CASSEWESHEQYF. The CDR3 DNA is TGTGCCAGCAGTGAATGGGAAAGCCACGAGCAGTACTTC.

The rearrangement joins TRBV21-1 to TRBJ1-1; the D segment call TRBD1 is taken from the table without a DNA check. TRBV21-1 is labeled a pseudogene. This CDR3 comprises 14 residues. The CDR3 nucleotides read TGTGCCAGCAGCGGGGACAGGGGAGGCACTGAAGCTTTCTTT. Its translation is CASSGDRGGTEAFF.

J is TRBJ1-6 and V is TRBV28; D unclear. The CDR3 totals 18 residues. Trimming took off 4 bases at V and 0 bases at J, with 16 bases between the two ends. Germline lookup yields CDR1 MDHEN and CDR2 SYDVKM. The CDR3 DNA sequence: TGTGCCAGCAGTTCCCAGATCAGGTTTGACTCCTATAATTCACCCCTCCACTTT. This codes for CASSSQIRFDSYNSPLHF.

This chain connects TRBV6-6 to TRBJ1-2; 8 bases map to TRBD1. With 6 bases clipped from V and 3 bases from J, the junction kept 3 bases outside the gene matches. The CDR3 covers 13 residues. Germline V gene data show CDR1 as MNHNY and CDR2 as SVGAGI (reference sequence). The CDR3 coding sequence is TGTGCCAGCAGGTCGGGACAGGACTATGGCTACACCTTC. Its translation: CASRSGQDYGYTF.

The chain is built from TRBV6-4 and TRBJ1-4, with D uncertain. Trimming took 5 bases from V and 6 from J, leaving 10 bases between them. Per the germline V gene, CDR1 is MRHNA and CDR2 is SNTAGT. The CDR3 spans 13 residues. CDR3 loop: CASSFNVDEKLFF. DNA of the CDR3: TGTGCCAGCAGTTTCAACGTGGATGAAAAACTGTTTTTT.

The J gene is TRBJ2-7, the V gene TRBV10-1; possible D gene TRBD1, 6 bases. Germline values: CDR1 WNHNN, CDR2 SYGVQD (reference sequence). The CDR3 length is 14 residues. V was cut by 3 bases and J by 2 bases, with 11 bases left in between. CDR3 protein: CASSDQGQPYEQYF. The CDR3 DNA sequence: TGCGCCAGCAGTGACCAGGGACAACCCTACGAGCAGTACTTC.

The CDR3 DNA sequence: TGTGCCAGCTCACCAGGGGGGGGCCCGTCAGATACGCAGTATTTT. It encodes CASSPGGGPSDTQYF. The chain combines TRBV18 with TRBJ2-3, with D perhaps TRBD2 (7 bases). The CDR3 length is 15 residues. The germline V and J ends were trimmed by 2 bases and 4 bases, with 13 bases remaining between them. Germline V gene data show CDR1 as KGHSH and CDR2 as LQKENI.

The chain uses TRBV3-1 (or the pseudogene TRBV3-2) and TRBJ1-2; the match to TRBD1 covers 8 bases. With V trimmed by 4 bases and J by 6 bases, 10 bases remained unmatched. The CDR3 is 15 residues long. From germline, CDR1 is LGHDT and CDR2 YNNKEL (reference sequence). The CDR3 bases are TGTGCCAGCAGCCCAGGGGGGGACAGGATCAATGGCTACACCTTC. Translated, it gives CASSPGGDRINGYTF.

The chain employs TRBV7-8 and TRBJ1-1; no reliable D call. Germline CDR1 SGHVS, CDR2 FQNEAQ. The CDR3 consists of 16 residues. V lost 5 bases to trimming and J lost 0 bases, with 16 bases between them. In nucleotides, the CDR3 is TGTGCCAGCAGCCTATCTCGCACGGAGATGAACACTGAAGCTTTCTTT. This encodes CASSLSRTEMNTEAFF.

The chain joins TRBV27 to TRBJ1-2; the D gene is possibly TRBD1 (6 bases). This CDR3 region has 14 residues. V was shortened by 9 bases and J by 0 bases, with 14 bases between the two germline ends. Germline CDR1 reads MNHEY; CDR2 reads SMNVEV (reference sequence). The CDR3 nucleotides are TGTGCCAGTGGCCGGGGGCCGTCTAACTATGGCTACACCTTC. It yields the protein CASGRGPSNYGYTF.